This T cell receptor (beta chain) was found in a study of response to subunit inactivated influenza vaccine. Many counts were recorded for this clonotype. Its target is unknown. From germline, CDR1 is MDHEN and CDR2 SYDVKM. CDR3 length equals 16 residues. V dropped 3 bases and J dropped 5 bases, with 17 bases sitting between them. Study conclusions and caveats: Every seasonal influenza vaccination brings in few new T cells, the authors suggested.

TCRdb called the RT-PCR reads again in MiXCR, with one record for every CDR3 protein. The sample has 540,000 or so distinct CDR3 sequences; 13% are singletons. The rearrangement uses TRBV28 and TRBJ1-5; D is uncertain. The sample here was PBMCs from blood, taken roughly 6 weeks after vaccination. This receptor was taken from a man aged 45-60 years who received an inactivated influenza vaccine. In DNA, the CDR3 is TGTGCCAGCAGTTTGGTTCAAGGTAGGCACGATCAGCCCCAGCATTTT. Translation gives CASSLVQGRHDQPQHF.